This T cell receptor beta chain was retrieved from a study of graft-versus-host responses after intestinal transplantation listed by TCRdb under 2021. At the level of the whole study: The transplants that recipients got were multivisceral, liver-intestinal, or isolated intestinal. The cohort enrolled 20 to 25 intestinal transplant recipients, one of whom was a retransplant, and a few patients without pretransplant specimens were excluded. Graft-versus-host and host-versus-graft alloreactive T cell clones were tracked in the graft, circulation and bone marrow after intestinal transplantation using bulk TCR-beta CDR3 sequencing. Every recipient was given anti-thymocyte globulin induction, then maintenance tacrolimus and steroids for around three years. A peak of at least 4% donor T cells among recipient peripheral blood mononuclear cells was the definition used for donor T cell macrochimerism. Alloreactive clones were identified by sequencing pre-transplant mixed lymphocyte reaction products and comparing these products with unstimulated pre-transplant donor and recipient T cells. Instead of going to the commercial service, samples from three later patients were sequenced in-house on an Illumina MiSeq and processed with MiXCR. Broader findings and caveats from the paper: The relatively low number and heterogeneity of intestinal transplant patients limited the conclusions. GvH clones were detected in recipient bone marrow, and some appeared earlier in ileal mucosa or blood, consistent with an intestinal mucosal origin. Patients with donor T cell macrochimerism had high GvH to HvG T cell clonal ratios in their allografts. Peak levels of circulating GvH clones were associated with declines in HvG clones early after transplant.

After transplant, bone marrow was aspirated from the posterior iliac crest or from another site chosen by the physician. The library was produced with the immunoSEQ multiplex PCR assay. For most patients, high-throughput TCR-beta CDR3 sequencing of genomic DNA was performed by Adaptive Biotechnologies. On the authors' methods: TCR sequencing data for 15 to 20 patients were retrieved from Adaptive's ImmunoSEQ software; a few other patients were processed with MiXCR and VDJtools. CDR3 nucleotide sequences shared by donor and recipient were removed because the origin of these sequences could not be assigned. Alloreactive clones required at least 2-fold expansion over unstimulated cells and minimum CFSE-low frequency of 0.002% (template counts) or 0.001% (read counts). Mappable clones were those detected in sequenced pre-transplant spleen, lymph node, or MLR CFSE-low populations of the donor or recipient. Cumulative frequency of alloreactive clones was calculated as a percentage of all sequences weighted by copy number. Drawn from immuneACCESS, this table holds only the in-frame rearrangements with V and J called that TCRdb kept. Clones are partly lost; checked studies trace under half to an unresolved V gene and leave the rest unexplained. That table furnishes V, J and clone size, whereas the DNA furnished D and trimming. The sample table lists about 19,000 clones, roughly nine tenths of them with a count of one. Together, the top ten hold around 49% of the sample.

As regards this clone: What this receptor recognizes is not known. Germline is not matched at one junction end, which may reflect a read error.

The clonotype originates from a human patient who received an intestinal transplant, so some T cells may come from the graft donor. Source: bone marrow, taken roughly 130 days after transplant.

The nucleotides read TGTGCAAGCAGGAGGTTTAATGAAAAACTGTTTTTT. Protein translation: CASRRFNEKLFF. Rearrangement joined TRBV14 to TRBJ1-4, with no reliable assignment of the D segment. Via the germline V gene, CDR1 is SGHDN and CDR2 FVKESK. From its cysteine to its phenylalanine, the CDR3 spans 12 amino acids. Kept here is only the CDR3 DNA, which spans 36 bases and is read in frame from base 1.